The TCR beta chain under discussion was sequenced for a study of blood T cell repertoires in COVID-19. Looking at the study overall: Acute and convalescent COVID-19 samples came from the United States, Italy and Spain.

Participants spanned ages about 18 to 95 years and resided in roughly 26 US areas. Participant-given clinical history determined each cohort assignment. Participants classified as exposed had met a COVID-19 case within 2 weeks before study entry. Only in-frame clones appear in the TCRdb table, and some are missing; sequencing was by immunoSEQ multiplex PCR. Here the sample spans around 270,000 clones, approximately 89% being singletons. Concerning this clone: An end of the junction does not agree with germline; a read error may underlie this.

Germline CDR1 SGHRS, CDR2 YFSETQ. CDR3 length: 16 amino acids. The receptor's source is a woman between 40 and 50 years old who had been exposed to COVID-19. V is TRBV5-1 and J is TRBJ1-1; 9 positions match TRBD1. The sample comprised PBMCs or T cells enriched from blood (not recorded which). The CDR3 coding sequence is TGTGCCAGCAGCTTGGCCGGGACAGGGATGAACACTGAAGCTTTCTTT. Protein sequence: CASSLAGTGMNTEAFF. Based on the CDR3 plus reference TRBV5-1 and TRBJ1-1, the full variable domain is KAGVTQTPRYLIKTRGQQVTLSCSPISGHRSVSWYQQTPGQGLQFLFEYFSETQRNKGNFPGRFSGRQFSNSRSEMNVSTLELGDSALYLCASSLAGTGMNTEAFFGQGTRLTVV.